This record covers a single T cell receptor beta chain. TCRdb keeps only in-frame clones here, not all; method: immunoSEQ multiplex PCR. This sample has tens of thousands of clones, with about 93% found just once. This CDR3 has 14 residues. V was trimmed by 7 bases and J by 6 bases, leaving 17 bases between them. Germline V CDR1 and CDR2: KGHDR, SFDVKD. The data are from a study of brain T cells in children with intractable seizures. The J gene is TRBJ1-2, the V gene TRBV24-1; D remains ambiguous. Sequencing used peripheral blood, obtained at surgery. The TCR was taken from a girl aged 2 to 10 with tuberous sclerosis and intractable seizures. CDR3 protein: CATSPPQPYDGYTF. The CDR3 DNA follows: TGTGCCACCAGCCCCCCCCAGCCCTACGATGGCTACACCTTC.